This T cell receptor (beta chain) was recorded in a study of neoadjuvant anti-PD-1 for oral cavity cancer (dated by TCRdb to the early 2020s). About the investigation overall: Patients mostly received three to four biweekly doses of nivolumab at 3 mg/kg before curative-intent surgical resection. Responders were defined as patients with complete response, partial response or stable disease by RECIST 1.1; non-responders were defined as patients with progression. A fourth nivolumab dose was given around day 43 to patients without progression, and definitive surgical resection was performed in those patients on days 50-56. The parent correlative cohort had 12 patients and a response rate of 30% to 35%.

PBMC libraries used mostly roughly 500 ng of input genomic DNA for deep sequencing, with six replicates per sample. The immunoSEQ hsTCRbeta kit was used to prepare TCRbeta libraries according to the manufacturer's instructions. An Illumina NovaSeq 6000 S4 flow cell was used to sequence the final libraries, which had first been combined to 3 nM. As for how the authors treated the data: Raw data preprocessing and quality control were performed with the immunoSEQ Analyzer. The analysis was limited to productive rearrangements, and each clonotype was defined by a unique CDR3 amino acid sequence. Repertoire clonality was estimated as the Gini-Simpson index, computed with the R package tcR. Gini indices were compared with Student's t test, and associations with tumor size change were assessed by Pearson correlation. TCRdb stores this immuneACCESS table with in-frame sequences only. Part of the clones is absent; in the studies checked, under half of the shortfall reflects unresolved V genes, and no reason is known for the rest. The V and J calls and clone size were taken over from that table, and D and trimming were inferred from the DNA. Within this sample are 15,000 to 20,000 clones, with nearly 70% of them counted one time only. In total, the top ten clones hold approximately 2.4% of the sample.

As concerns this clone: The clone's antigen remains unknown. Base qualities were left out, and no much larger clone turns up one base away.

The sample's time point, from its label and the paper: before neoadjuvant nivolumab. None of the patients had received prior systemic or radiation treatment, and all were newly diagnosed with stage II-IVA oral cavity squamous cell carcinoma. The cohort consisted of patients with HPV-negative, locally advanced oral cavity squamous cell carcinoma. Peripheral blood mononuclear cells were analyzed directly, without maintenance or expansion in culture. The samples were drawn from a longitudinal correlative study tied to a single-arm phase II trial testing neoadjuvant nivolumab in oral cavity squamous cell carcinoma. Subject-matched pre- and post-treatment PBMCs and tumors from three responders and three non-responders were subjected to genomic DNA-based TCRbeta sequencing. Peripheral blood mononuclear cells were collected once before nivolumab treatment and again after treatment, at the time of surgery. The Maxwell RSC DNA from Cells kit was used to isolate genomic DNA from PBMCs.

V was cut back by 0 bases and J by 1 base, leaving a gap of 5 bases between them. The CDR3 numbers 13 residues from cysteine through phenylalanine. Only the CDR3 DNA stays, 39 bases, in frame from base 1. The germline V gene gives CDR1 as SGHTS and CDR2 as YDEGEE. Overall study outcomes, separate from this receptor: Higher pretreatment blood TCRbeta clonality and lower post-treatment tumor TCRbeta clonality were correlated with higher pretreatment blood Treg/Th17 ratios. Only three patients per response group were included in the TCR analyses, and larger cohorts for validation were called for by the authors. After neoadjuvant nivolumab, non-responders showed significantly higher T cell clonality (Gini index) in PBMCs than responders did.

The sequencing used PBMCs, collected before nivolumab (anti-PD-1) treatment. The sequence is built from TRBV5-8 and TRBJ2-7, with the D gene call left open. The TCR sequence derives from a person aged 40 to 85 with oral cavity squamous cell carcinoma. The CDR3 protein: CASSLEISYEQYF. The nucleotides are TGTGCCAGCAGCTTGGAGATTTCCTACGAGCAGTACTTC.